Below are 21 T cell receptor beta chains sequenced from a single sample in a study of blood T cell repertoires in COVID-19. Measured with immunoSEQ multiplex PCR; TCRdb has only the in-frame clones, and not every one. There are a few hundred thousand clones in the sample; 90% occur only once, and approximately 2.3% lies in the top ten. Sequencing was performed on peripheral blood. All receptors come from a woman aged 60-75 years with COVID-19, enrolled during active disease.

This chain connects TRBV7-3 to TRBJ2-1, with 10 bases lining up with TRBD2. The CDR3 is made up of 15 amino acids. CDR1 is SGHTA, CDR2 FQGTGA, per germline. With V trimmed by 2 bases and J by 10 bases, 8 bases remained unmatched. The CDR3 loop reads CASSLLPSGGAEQFF. For the CDR3, the DNA is TGTGCCAGCAGCTTATTACCTAGCGGGGGCGCAGAGCAGTTCTTC. Together with reference TRBV7-3 and TRBJ2-1, the CDR3 gives the full variable domain: GAGVSQTPSNKVTEKGKYVELRCDPISGHTALYWYRQSLGQGPEFLIYFQGTGAADDSGLPNDRFFAVRPEGSVSTLKIQRTERGDSAVYLCASSLLPSGGAEQFFGPGTRLTVL.

The genes are TRBV9 and TRBJ1-2, with TRBD1 matching over 10 bases. Germline loops: CDR1 SGDLS, CDR2 YYNGEE. V lost 3 bases, J lost 8 bases, and 7 bases stayed unmatched. The CDR3 spans 14 residues. The CDR3 DNA sequence: TGTGCCAGCAGCGCGGACAGGGGGTTGCGGGGCTACACCTTC. Residues: CASSADRGLRGYTF.

This clone was seen only once. This chain connects TRBV2 to TRBJ1-5; 9 nucleotides match TRBD1. The CDR3 loop spans 14 amino acids. The J segment lost 6 bases and the V segment lost 6 bases, leaving 6 bases of the junction unmatched. Germline CDR1 is SNHLY and CDR2 is FYNNEI. This CDR3 reads CASSRDRVVQPQHF. The CDR3 DNA sequence: TGTGCCAGCAGCCGGGACAGGGTTGTTCAGCCCCAGCATTTT.

In its sample, this clone was seen once. V is TRBV5-1 and J is TRBJ1-1; D uncertain. Deletions cut 4 bases from V and 5 bases from J, with 15 bases between. The CDR3 totals 14 residues. Per the germline V gene, CDR1 is SGHRS and CDR2 is YFSETQ. As DNA, the CDR3 is TGCGCCAGCAGCGCTTCGGGGTTCGGGACTGAAGCTTTCTTT. Its protein is CASSASGFGTEAFF.

V gene TRBV5-1 combines with J gene TRBJ1-2; perhaps TRBD1 as D (6 bases). The V gene lost 0 bases and the J gene lost 2 bases, with 17 bases spanning the gap. The CDR3 totals 17 residues. The V gene's germline CDR1 is SGHRS and CDR2 YFSETQ. The CDR3 sequence is CASSLAAGAKGNYGYTF. The CDR3 bases are TGCGCCAGCAGCTTGGCTGCGGGGGCGAAAGGGAACTATGGCTACACCTTC.

The V and J genes are TRBV10-3 and TRBJ1-1; no clear D. Germline V gene data show CDR1 as ENHRY and CDR2 as SYGVKD. The CDR3 runs 12 residues. V was pared by 7 bases and J by 1 base, with 7 bases between. The CDR3 sequence: CAIKRGNTEAFF. The CDR3 coding sequence is TGTGCCATCAAACGGGGGAACACTGAAGCTTTCTTT.

The chain links TRBV19 to TRBJ1-6; D gene ambiguous. The germline CDR1 and CDR2 sequences are LNHDA and SQIVND (reference sequence). This CDR3 has 17 amino acids. V dropped 3 bases and J dropped 5 bases, with 17 bases sitting between them. The CDR3: CASSILGAEQNNSPLHF. CDR3 DNA: TGTGCCAGTAGTATCCTCGGTGCGGAGCAGAATAATTCACCCCTCCACTTT.

Turning to this clone: Other DNA sequences from this sample encode an identical CDR3 as well. V is TRBV7-9 and J is TRBJ1-2; D perhaps matches TRBD1 (6 bases). V lost 5 bases to trimming and J lost 0 bases, with 10 bases between them. The CDR3 has 14 residues. CDR1 and CDR2 from the germline V gene are SEHNR and FQNEAQ (reference sequence). The CDR3 spells CASSLGQTNYGYTF. The DNA of the CDR3 is TGTGCCAGCAGCCTCGGACAGACTAACTATGGCTACACCTTC.

In nucleotides, the CDR3 is TGTGCCAGCAGATTACAGGGGACGACTGAAGCTTTCTTT. Its protein product is CASRLQGTTEAFF. The chain carries TRBV12-3 or TRBV12-4 and TRBJ1-1; 7 nucleotides agree with TRBD1. The CDR3 length is 13 residues. V dropped 6 bases and J dropped 5; count of bases not matched to a gene: 6.

This sequence joins TRBV3-1 (or the pseudogene TRBV3-2) and TRBJ1-1, with D tentatively TRBD1 (6 bases). This CDR3 comprises 15 residues. Germline CDR1 is LGHDT and CDR2 is YNNKEL (reference sequence). Between the trimmed V and J ends, which lost 1 base and 3 bases, there was a span of 12 bases. CDR3 nucleotides: TGTGCCAGCAGCCAAGGCCCAGGGGAATACACTGAAGCTTTCTTT. Protein: CASSQGPGEYTEAFF.

The chain is built from TRBV7-6 and TRBJ2-3, with 9 nucleotides matching TRBD2. The V gene's germline CDR1 is SGHVS and CDR2 FNYEAQ. The CDR3 is made up of 15 amino acids. V lost 3 bases, J lost 3 bases, and 4 bases stayed unmatched. The CDR3: CASSLRGGKTDTQYF. The CDR3 DNA follows: TGTGCCAGCAGCTTGCGGGGGGGCAAGACAGATACGCAGTATTTT.

The chain carries TRBV6-6 and TRBJ2-1; 7 nucleotides align to TRBD2. The V segment lost 6 bases and the J segment 4 bases; nucleotides outside the gene matches: 12. This CDR3 contains 16 residues. CDR1 MNHNY and CDR2 SVGAGI come from the germline V gene (reference sequence). CDR3 region: CASSELMSGAYNEQFF. The CDR3 nucleotides are TGTGCCAGCAGCGAACTAATGAGCGGGGCTTACAATGAGCAGTTCTTC.

The CDR3 sequence: CASSLKWTSEYNEQFF. CDR3 nucleotide sequence: TGCGCCAGCAGCTTGAAGTGGACTAGCGAATACAATGAGCAGTTCTTC. The chain is built from TRBV5-1 and TRBJ2-1; TRBD2 matches 9 bases. Germline-derived CDR1 and CDR2 are SGHRS and YFSETQ. V was pared by 1 base and J by 4 bases, with 6 bases of the junction left unmatched. The CDR3 loop spans 16 amino acids.

V gene TRBV7-2 combines with J gene TRBJ1-6; D perhaps matches TRBD1 (5 bases). The germline V and J ends were trimmed by 3 bases and 12 bases, with 21 bases remaining between them. Germline V CDR1 and CDR2: SGHTA, FQGNSA. This CDR3 contains 16 residues. The CDR3 DNA is TGTGCCAGCAGCTTGTCACCACCCCGGGGGGGTCTACCCCTCCACTTT. Translated, it gives CASSLSPPRGGLPLHF. Full variable domain (missing parts from reference TRBV7-2 and TRBJ1-6): GAGVSQSPSNKVTEKGKDVELRCDPISGHTALYWYRQSLGQGLEFLIYFQGNSAPDKSGLPSDRFSAERTGGSVSTLTIQRTQQEDSAVYLCASSLSPPRGGLPLHFGNGTRLTVT.

The rearrangement uses TRBV12-5 and TRBJ2-1, with 9 bases fitting TRBD2. Looked up from germline, CDR1 is LGHNT and CDR2 is FRNRAP. Trimming took 0 bases from V and 10 from J; bases not matched to a gene: 7. CDR3 size: 15 residues. The CDR3 reads CASGLVRLAGSEQFF. The CDR3 DNA reads TGTGCTAGTGGTTTGGTACGGCTAGCGGGGAGCGAGCAGTTCTTC.

The rearrangement joins TRBV18 to TRBJ2-7, with TRBD2 matching 12 bases. In germline, CDR1 is KGHSH, CDR2 LQKENI. The J segment lost 6 bases and the V segment lost 5 bases, leaving 11 bases of the junction unmatched. The CDR3 consists of 16 residues. The CDR3 here is CASSAELAGGRGEQYF. The CDR3 DNA reads as TGTGCCAGCTCAGCTGAACTAGCGGGGGGCCGCGGCGAGCAGTACTTC. Drawing the rest from reference TRBV18 and TRBJ2-7, the complete variable domain is NAGVMQNPRHLVRRRGQEARLRCSPMKGHSHVYWYRQLPEEGLKFMVYLQKENIIDESGMPKERFSAEFPKEGPSILRIQQVVRGDSAAYFCASSAELAGGRGEQYFGPGTRLTVT.

This clone turned up a few times. V and J are TRBV25-1 and TRBJ1-1, with D hard to call. V lost 3 bases and J 0 bases, leaving 5 bases between the germline ends. CDR3 length equals 13 residues. Germline V lookup: CDR1 MGHDK, CDR2 SYGVNS. For the CDR3, the DNA is TGTGCCAGCAGTGATAGAGTGAACACTGAAGCTTTCTTT. This translates into CASSDRVNTEAFF.

The rearrangement joins TRBV9 to TRBJ1-2; D uncertain. This CDR3 spans 15 amino acids. Trimming cost V 5 bases and J 1 base, with 15 bases left between them. CDR1 SGDLS and CDR2 YYNGEE come from the germline V gene. Here the CDR3 DNA reads TGTGCCAGCAGTGGACTCATTACAATTAACTATGGCTACACCTTC. Its translation: CASSGLITINYGYTF.

The chain joins TRBV9 to TRBJ1-6, with a tentative D call TRBD1 (5 bases). Germline lookup yields CDR1 SGDLS and CDR2 YYNGEE. The CDR3 runs to 16 residues. Deletions cut 4 bases from V and 10 bases from J, with 21 bases between. The CDR3 reads CASSSLDGTAGSPLHF. The DNA for the CDR3 is TGTGCCAGCAGCTCCTTGGACGGGACTGCAGGGTCACCCCTCCACTTT.

In its sample, this clone was seen once. The chain combines TRBV10-3 with TRBJ1-2; the D gene is possibly TRBD1 (5 bases). In germline, CDR1 is ENHRY, CDR2 SYGVKD. V was trimmed by 0 bases and J by 9 bases, leaving 11 bases between them. This CDR3 region has 13 residues. The chain's CDR3 is CAISESAGLSYTF. CDR3 nucleotide sequence: TGTGCCATCAGTGAGTCGGCAGGGCTAAGCTACACCTTC.

This clone was seen only a few times. This chain connects TRBV7-3 to TRBJ2-5, with D possibly matching TRBD1 (6 bases). Trimming pared 4 bases from V and 5 bases from J, leaving 14 bases between. In germline, CDR1 is SGHTA, CDR2 FQGTGA. This CDR3 has 14 amino acids. The CDR3 spells CASSSTGPAETQYF. In DNA, the CDR3 is TGTGCCAGCAGCTCGACAGGCCCGGCGGAGACCCAGTACTTC. Using reference TRBV7-3 and TRBJ2-5 for the parts outside the CDR3, the full variable domain is GAGVSQTPSNKVTEKGKYVELRCDPISGHTALYWYRQSLGQGPEFLIYFQGTGAADDSGLPNDRFFAVRPEGSVSTLKIQRTERGDSAVYLCASSSTGPAETQYFGPGTRLLVL.